A selection of T cell receptor beta chains follows, all from one sample in a study of low-dose radiotherapy and immunotherapy resistance in tumors. TCRdb itself ran the reads through MiXCR, one entry per CDR3 protein. The top ten hold 6.5% to 8% of the sample, which has about 58,000 distinct CDR3 sequences, about 25% seen once. The source material was PBMCs, sampled after low-dose radiotherapy plus immunotherapy. The receptors here all came from a male donor with prostate cancer. Both conserved end residues are part of each CDR3. Fields, in order: V gene, J gene, clone size, D gene, CDR3 DNA, CDR3 protein. D genes are given only for firm matches. Only part of the rows carry a size: once, few, many, or a class if the clone is expanded.

>TRBV24-1|TRBJ1-6|many|TRBD1
TGTGCCACCACAAACCGACCGGGACAGCTGGATTCACCCCTCCACTTT
CATTNRPGQLDSPLHF
>TRBV14|TRBJ1-2|many|NA
TGTGCCAGCAGCCAAGATCTGGGTGTCGGTGGCTACACCTTC
CASSQDLGVGGYTF
>TRBV30|TRBJ1-1|many|TRBD1
TGTGCCTGGAGTGTACAGGGGGTCACTGAAGCTTTCTTT
CAWSVQGVTEAFF
>TRBV11-1|TRBJ1-1|many|TRBD1
TGTGCCAGCAGCAACAGGGGTCGGACTGAAGCTTTCTTT
CASSNRGRTEAFF
>TRBV28|TRBJ2-7|many|NA
TGTGCCAGCAGTTTGGTTTCGGAATACGAGCAGTACTTC
CASSLVSEYEQYF
>TRBV3-1|TRBJ1-1|many|NA
TGTGCCAGCAGCCAAGTGTTGAACACTGAAGCTTTCTTT
CASSQVLNTEAFF
>TRBV4-2|TRBJ1-6|NA|NA
TGTGCCAGCAGCCAAGATGGTTCAGGGACCTCACCCCTCCACTTT
CASSQDGSGTSPLHF
>TRBV18|TRBJ2-2|many|TRBD2
TGTGCCAGCTCACCGACTAGCGGGGGGCCACAACTCACGAACACCGGGGAGCTGTTTTTT
CASSPTSGGPQLTNTGELFF
>TRBV6-1|TRBJ2-2|few|NA
TGTGCCAGCAGTGACCTACAGGGGAACACCGGGGAGCTGTTTTTT
CASSDLQGNTGELFF
>TRBV6-2/TRBV6-3|TRBJ2-7|many|TRBD1
TGTGCCAGCCGTGGGACAGGGGGCATTTTCTACGAGCAGTACTTC
CASRGTGGIFYEQYF
>TRBV20-1|TRBJ2-7|many|NA
TGCAGTGCTAGAGATGCCTACGAGCAGTACTTC
CSARDAYEQYF
>TRBV30|TRBJ2-5|many|NA
TGTGCCTGTAGCCTAGGACAAATACAAGAGACCCAGTACTTC
CACSLGQIQETQYF
>TRBV5-5|TRBJ2-7|NA|TRBD1
TGTGCCAGCAGCGCGGCCCCCGGGACAGGGGGGAGTGGGTCCTACGAGCAGTACTTC
CASSAAPGTGGSGSYEQYF
>TRBV30|TRBJ1-2|many|TRBD1
TGTGCCTGGATAGGTTCGCCAGGGGGAAACTATGGCTACACCTTC
CAWIGSPGGNYGYTF
>TRBV2|TRBJ1-2|NA|TRBD1
TGTGCCAGCAGCGCAACTCCACCGGGACAGGGGGCATCTGGCTACACCTTC
CASSATPPGQGASGYTF
>TRBV19|TRBJ2-4|many|NA
TGTGCCAGTAGTATAGTAGCGAAAAACATTCAGTACTTC
CASSIVAKNIQYF
>TRBV12-3/TRBV12-4|TRBJ1-4|many|NA
TGTGCCAGCAGACTGGGGGGGATTGAAAAACTGTTTTTT
CASRLGGIEKLFF
>TRBV7-6|TRBJ2-7|NA|TRBD2
TGTGCCAGCAGCTCAAAGGGACTAGCGGTCGACGAGCAGTACTTC
CASSSKGLAVDEQYF
>TRBV5-4|TRBJ2-7|once|NA
TGTGCCAGCAGCCGGGCCATGAGCTCCTACGAGCAGTACTTC
CASSRAMSSYEQYF
>TRBV5-1|TRBJ1-3|many|TRBD1
TGCGCCAGCAGGCCAACGGACAGGAGCTCTGGAAACACCATATATTTT
CASRPTDRSSGNTIYF
>TRBV18|TRBJ2-2|NA|NA
NA
CASSQTGGSNTGELFFFFF
>TRBV7-7|TRBJ2-5|many|NA
TGTGCTAGCAGCTTAGCCGCTGCGGGCCAAGAGACCCAGTACTTC
CASSLAAAGQETQYF
>TRBV20-1|TRBJ2-1|NA|NA
TGCAGTGCTAGGGAGCCCTACAATGAGCAGTTCTTC
CSAREPYNEQFF
>TRBV5-8|TRBJ2-1|NA|NA
TGTGCCAGCAGCTACCAAGGGGGGAAGAGGGAGCAGTTCTTC
CASSYQGGKREQFF
>TRBV28|TRBJ2-6|many|NA
TGTGCCAGCAGGGACAGCCCGGGAGGGGCCAACGTCCTGACTTTC
CASRDSPGGANVLTF
>TRBV27|TRBJ1-3|NA|TRBD1
TGTGCCAGCAGTCCGAACCCGACAGGGGGAAATTCTGGAAACACCATATATTTT
CASSPNPTGGNSGNTIYF
>TRBV7-2|TRBJ1-4|many|NA
TGTGCCAGCAGCTTCCAAAGGGAAAAACTGTTTTTT
CASSFQREKLFF
>TRBV27|TRBJ1-1|many|TRBD1
TGTGCCAGCAGTTTAGGTCCCGGGACAGAAGAAGCTTTCTTT
CASSLGPGTEEAFF
>TRBV7-9|TRBJ2-3|many|NA
TGTGCCAGCAGTTATAGTGGGGAAGCGACAGATACGCAGTATTTT
CASSYSGEATDTQYF
>TRBV7-9|TRBJ2-1|many|NA
TGTGCCAGCAGCTTATTAGGGACACCTTACAATGAGCAGTTCTTC
CASSLLGTPYNEQFF
>TRBV6-5|TRBJ2-2|many|NA
TGTGCCAGCAGTTACTCGGGCAACCTCCTAAGCACCGGGGAGCTGTTTTTT
CASSYSGNLLSTGELFF
>TRBV5-6|TRBJ2-1|NA|NA
NA
CASSFYICSARELLAGFNEQFF
>TRBV5-1|TRBJ2-1|many|TRBD2
TGCGCCAGCAGCCCGCGCGGGGGTTCGAATGAGCAGTTCTTC
CASSPRGGSNEQFF
>TRBV5-1|TRBJ2-1|medium-sized|TRBD2
TGCGCCAGCAGCTTGTCCCTAGCGGTGGATGAGCAGTTCTTC
CASSLSLAVDEQFF
>TRBV6-4|TRBJ2-1|many|TRBD2
TGTGCCAGCAGTCAGACCGGGACTAGCCATGAGCAGTTCTTC
CASSQTGTSHEQFF
>TRBV28|TRBJ2-2|many|TRBD2
TGTGCCAGCTTTGGGACTAGCGGGAGCGGGACCGGGGAGCTGTTTTTT
CASFGTSGSGTGELFF
>TRBV7-2|TRBJ2-3|many|NA
TGTGCCAGCAGCTTATACGCTGGGCGCACAGATACGCAGTATTTT
CASSLYAGRTDTQYF
>TRBV5-1|TRBJ2-2|many|NA
TGCGCCAGCAGGGGGGGTTTCAACACCGGGGAGCTGTTTTTT
CASRGGFNTGELFF
>TRBV29-1|TRBJ1-2|many|NA
TGCAGCGTTGGCACTCCATCCTATGGCTACACCTTC
CSVGTPSYGYTF
>TRBV28|TRBJ2-1|many|NA
TGTGCCAGCAGTTTATATACTCGGACTGCGGGACCGGCATTCTTC
CASSLYTRTAGPAFF
>TRBV7-9|TRBJ1-1|many|NA
TGTGCCAGCAGCTTAGGAAGTACTGAAGCTTTCTTT
CASSLGSTEAFF
>TRBV5-1|TRBJ2-7|many|NA
TGCGCCAGCCGGGGAGGGACAACGGATTACTACGAGCAGTACTTC
CASRGGTTDYYEQYF
>TRBV20-1|TRBJ2-7|many|TRBD1
TGCAGTGCTTTTGACAGGGGGGGATCATACGAGCAGTACTTC
CSAFDRGGSYEQYF
>TRBV20-1|TRBJ1-5|many|TRBD1
TGCAGTGCCAGGACAGGGCCCACTCAGCCCCAGCATTTT
CSARTGPTQPQHF
>TRBV6-5|TRBJ1-3|many|NA
TGTGCCAGCAGTGACAGCAGAAGAAACACCATATATTTT
CASSDSRRNTIYF
>TRBV13|TRBJ2-1|many|NA
TGTGCCAGCAGCTCGGGACTTTCCAATGAGCAGTTCTTC
CASSSGLSNEQFF
>TRBV12-3/TRBV12-4|TRBJ2-7|many|NA
TGTGCCAGCAGTCCCCAGACAGGACGCGAGCAGTACTTC
CASSPQTGREQYF
>TRBV7-2|TRBJ2-4|many|NA
TGTGCCAGCAGCTTATCGCCGGGAAGAAACATTCAGTACTTC
CASSLSPGRNIQYF
>TRBV7-2|TRBJ2-1|many|NA
TGTGCCAGCAGCCCCCGGCAGGGGATGGCGTACAATGAGCAGTTCTTC
CASSPRQGMAYNEQFF
>TRBV5-1|TRBJ1-2|many|NA
TGCGCCAGCAGCGACCCAGGGAGGCTAAAGGGCTACACCTTC
CASSDPGRLKGYTF
>TRBV6-5|TRBJ2-1|NA|NA
TGTGCCAGCAGTGAAGCGGTGGGTATAGACAATGAGCAGTTCTTC
CASSEAVGIDNEQFF
>TRBV14|TRBJ2-7|many|NA
TGTGCCAGCAGCCAAGGGGAAGGCTGGGGCGAGCAGTACTTC
CASSQGEGWGEQYF
>TRBV10-3|TRBJ1-1|many|TRBD1
TGTGCCACCGCCGGGGACAGGGCGAACACTGAAGCTTTCTTT
CATAGDRANTEAFF
>TRBV9|TRBJ2-1|many|NA
TGTGCCAGCAGCTCCCAAAGGAATGAGCAGTTCTTC
CASSSQRNEQFF
>TRBV12-3/TRBV12-4|TRBJ1-6|many|NA
TGTGCCAGCAGGCCGACGGGCTTCGAGAATTCACCCCTCCACTTT
CASRPTGFENSPLHF